The text below deals with one T cell receptor beta chain. Its target is unknown. All the donors were Caucasian adults who lived in Nashville, Tennessee. The sample belongs to a study of shared clonotypes between healthy human individuals. Overall study context: Three CD4 naive, three CD4 memory, two CD8 naive and one CD8 memory plate were used per donor. General observations from the study: With few donors, the genetic and exposure-history diversity represented was limited. Naive subsets typically showed greater estimated richness than memory subsets.

Germline-derived CDR1 and CDR2 are MDHEN and SYDVKM. The CDR3 consists of 15 residues. Losses at the gene ends were 3 bases for V and 7 bases for J; bases not matched to a gene: 8. Repertoires were generated with immunoSEQ multiplex PCR, while TCRdb's copy carries only in-frame clones and drops some. The sample contains about 690,000 clones, about nine tenths of which appear only once. The sequence was obtained from a man aged 18 to 35 in good health. Some clones in this sample may be carry-over from other donors' samples. This chain connects TRBV28 to TRBJ1-5; TRBD1 aligns across 8 bases. Input material: memory CD8+ T cells from PBMCs. Described subset: CD45RO+ cells pooled with CCR7-negative TemRA cells. DNA of the CDR3: TGTGCCAGCAGTTTCGACAGGGGAATAGTACAGCCCCAGCATTTT. Residues: CASSFDRGIVQPQHF.